The sample holds a few counts of the clone carrying this T cell receptor (beta chain). Its target is not known. TCRdb re-called the reads with MiXCR, one entry per CDR3 protein. Altogether 680,000 or so distinct CDR3 sequences are present, 30% to 35% being singletons, with the ten largest covering roughly 20%. This entry is derived from a study of T cell repertoires in cytomegalovirus infection. Across the whole study: CMV infection and matching HLA type were both indicated by public TCR beta signatures.

General study results and limits: Public TCR beta family frequency separated CMV-and-HLA carriers, including in an independent cohort. HLA-C-restricted CMV clonotypes gave the most frequent clonotype in two of eight donors.

V lost 2 bases and J lost 0, with 11 bases in between. The CDR3 is 15 residues long. From germline, CDR1 is SQVTM and CDR2 ANQGSEA. The sequencing used cultured PBMCs, collected from culture after CMV antigen stimulation. This TCR derives from a human donor in good health (CMV status not recorded). Some clones in this sample may be carry-over from other donors' samples. The V call is TRBV29-1, the J call TRBJ2-1; no firm D call. CDR3 sequence: CSVEKEYSSYNEQFF. CDR3 coding DNA: TGCAGCGTTGAAAAGGAATACAGCTCCTACAATGAGCAGTTCTTC.